This TCR beta chain was sequenced during a study of T cell responses to AZD1222 COVID-19 vaccine. Whole-study results and caveats: Dominant CD4 TCR responses targeted spike regions 160-218 and 743-854.

This CDR3 contains 11 residues. Germline assignment: CDR1 SGHAT and CDR2 FQNNGV. The germline V and J ends were trimmed by 6 bases and 8 bases, with 8 bases remaining between them. Only in-frame clones appear in the TCRdb table, and some are missing; sequencing was by immunoSEQ multiplex PCR. Of 150,000 or so clones listed, approximately 94% were seen once; the top ten hold over 8%. This clone was picked up one time. Its antigen is currently unknown. The sequence was collected from an adult in good health. Specimen: peripheral blood, collected on day 0 of AZD1222 vaccination. The chain uses TRBV11-2 and TRBJ2-1; D is perhaps TRBD1 (6 bases). Here the CDR3 reads CASRGADEQFF. CDR3 coding DNA: TGTGCCAGCAGGGGGGCTGATGAGCAGTTCTTC.